The next 2 T cell receptor beta chains were all read from a single sample in a study of PD-1 blockade in classical Hodgkin lymphoma. Documented time point: cycle 4 day 1 (C4D1), after less than 7 weeks of nivolumab. Each of the patients experienced relapse following autologous stem cell transplantation, and their brentuximab vedotin exposure differed. TCRdb's table, derived via immunoSEQ multiplex PCR, lists solely in-frame clones and lacks some. The sample yields some 7,000 clones, around 75% seen once. Sample: peripheral blood mononuclear cells (PBMCs), taken before the fourth cycle of nivolumab. The receptors stem from a human donor with classical Hodgkin lymphoma.

This sequence joins TRBV5-1 and TRBJ2-7, with D perhaps matching TRBD1 or TRBD2 (5 bases each). In germline, CDR1 is SGHRS, CDR2 YFSETQ. Trimming cost V 0 bases and J 1 base, with 14 bases left between them. This CDR3 has 16 amino acids. In DNA form, the CDR3 reads TGCGCCAGCAGCTTGGCCAAGGGGAGCAGGTCCTACGAGCAGTACTTC. Translation: CASSLAKGSRSYEQYF.

In this sample, this clone turned up a few times. The same CDR3 also results from other DNA sequences found in this sample. This chain joins TRBV29-1 and TRBJ2-5; D gene ambiguous. Trimming shortened V by 0 bases and J by 3 bases, and 11 bases separated the two germline ends. CDR3 length equals 14 residues. Per the germline V gene, CDR1 is SQVTM and CDR2 is ANQGSEA. CDR3 amino acids: CSVEDPGPEETQYF. The CDR3 DNA reads as TGCAGCGTTGAAGATCCGGGTCCAGAAGAGACCCAGTACTTC.